The present TCR beta chain was sequenced within a study of T cell changes during pregnancy in multiple sclerosis. Here immunoSEQ multiplex PCR was the method, and the copy in TCRdb shows in-frame clones only, minus some. Of about 79,000 clones listed, 90% to 95% are singletons. The CDR3 contains 15 residues. V shed 0 bases, J shed 6 bases, and the junction held 3 bases outside the gene matches. Per germline, CDR1 SEHNR and CDR2 FQNEAQ (reference sequence). V and J are TRBV7-9 and TRBJ1-1, with 11 bases matching TRBD1. The origin of this receptor is a female donor with multiple sclerosis, enrolled in a pregnancy study. The specimen comprised CD4+ T cells from peripheral blood mononuclear cells, sampled in the second trimester of pregnancy. CDR3 loop: CASSLAGTGGAEAFF. The CDR3 nucleotides read TGTGCCAGCAGCTTAGCAGGGACAGGGGGAGCTGAAGCTTTCTTT.